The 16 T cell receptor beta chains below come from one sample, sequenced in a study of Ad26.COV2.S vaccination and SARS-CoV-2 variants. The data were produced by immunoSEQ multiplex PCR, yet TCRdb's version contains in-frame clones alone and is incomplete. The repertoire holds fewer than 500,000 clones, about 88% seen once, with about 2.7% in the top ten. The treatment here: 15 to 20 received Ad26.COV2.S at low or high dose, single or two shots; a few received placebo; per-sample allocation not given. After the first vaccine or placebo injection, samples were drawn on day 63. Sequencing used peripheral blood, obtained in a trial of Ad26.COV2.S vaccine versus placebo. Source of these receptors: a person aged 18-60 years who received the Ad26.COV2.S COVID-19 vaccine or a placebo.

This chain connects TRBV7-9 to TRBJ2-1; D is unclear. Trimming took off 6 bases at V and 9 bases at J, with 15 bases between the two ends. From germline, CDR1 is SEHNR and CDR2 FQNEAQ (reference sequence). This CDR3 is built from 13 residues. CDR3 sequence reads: CASRLSGPPEQFF. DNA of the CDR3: TGTGCCAGCAGGTTATCTGGTCCCCCTGAGCAGTTCTTC. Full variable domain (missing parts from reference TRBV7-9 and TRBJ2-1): DTGVSQNPRHKITKRGQNVTFRCDPISEHNRLYWYRQTLGQGPEFLTYFQNEAQLEKSRLLSDRFSAERPKGSFSTLEIQRTEQGDSAMYLCASRLSGPPEQFFGPGTRLTVL.

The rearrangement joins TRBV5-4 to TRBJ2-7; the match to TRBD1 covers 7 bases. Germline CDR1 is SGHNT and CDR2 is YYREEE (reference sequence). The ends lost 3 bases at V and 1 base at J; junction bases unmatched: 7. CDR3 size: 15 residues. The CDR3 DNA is TGTGCCAGCAGCTCGAGGACAGGACCTTCCTACGAGCAGTACTTC. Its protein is CASSSRTGPSYEQYF. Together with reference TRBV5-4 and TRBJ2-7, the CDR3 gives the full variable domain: ETGVTQSPTHLIKTRGQQVTLRCSSQSGHNTVSWYQQALGQGPQFIFQYYREEENGRGNFPPRFSGLQFPNYSSELNVNALELDDSALYLCASSSRTGPSYEQYFGPGTRLTVT.

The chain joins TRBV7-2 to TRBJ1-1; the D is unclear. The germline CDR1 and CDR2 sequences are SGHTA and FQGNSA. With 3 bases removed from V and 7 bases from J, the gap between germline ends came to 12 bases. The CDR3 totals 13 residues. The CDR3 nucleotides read TGTGCCAGCAGCTTCCGCGGGGTGATTGAAGCTTTCTTT. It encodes CASSFRGVIEAFF. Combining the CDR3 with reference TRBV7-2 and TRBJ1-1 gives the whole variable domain GAGVSQSPSNKVTEKGKDVELRCDPISGHTALYWYRQSLGQGLEFLIYFQGNSAPDKSGLPSDRFSAERTGGSVSTLTIQRTQQEDSAVYLCASSFRGVIEAFFGQGTRLTVV.

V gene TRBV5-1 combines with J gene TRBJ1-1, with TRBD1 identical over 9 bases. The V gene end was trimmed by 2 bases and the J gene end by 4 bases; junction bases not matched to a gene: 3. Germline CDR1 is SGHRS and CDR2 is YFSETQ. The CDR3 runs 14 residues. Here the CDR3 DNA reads TGCGCCAGCAGCTTTAGGACAGGGGCCACTGAAGCTTTCTTT. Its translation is CASSFRTGATEAFF.

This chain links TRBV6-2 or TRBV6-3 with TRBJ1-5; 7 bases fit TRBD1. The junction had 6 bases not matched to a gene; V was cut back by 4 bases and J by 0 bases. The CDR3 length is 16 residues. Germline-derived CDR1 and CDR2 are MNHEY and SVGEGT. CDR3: CASSSRTGTSNQPQHF. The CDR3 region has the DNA TGTGCCAGCAGTTCTCGGACAGGAACTAGCAATCAGCCCCAGCATTTT.

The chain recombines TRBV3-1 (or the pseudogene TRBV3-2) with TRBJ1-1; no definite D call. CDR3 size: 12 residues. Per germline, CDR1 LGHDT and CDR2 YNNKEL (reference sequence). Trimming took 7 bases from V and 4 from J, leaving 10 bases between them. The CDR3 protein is CASKRMGTEAFF. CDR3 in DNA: TGTGCCAGCAAGAGAATGGGCACTGAAGCTTTCTTT.

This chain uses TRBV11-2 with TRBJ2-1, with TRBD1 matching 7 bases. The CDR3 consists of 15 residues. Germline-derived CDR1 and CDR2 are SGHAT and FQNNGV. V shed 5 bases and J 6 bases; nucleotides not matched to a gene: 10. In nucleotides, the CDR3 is TGTGCCAGCAGCCGAGGGACAGCAGCTCTCAATGAGCAGTTCTTC. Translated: CASSRGTAALNEQFF.

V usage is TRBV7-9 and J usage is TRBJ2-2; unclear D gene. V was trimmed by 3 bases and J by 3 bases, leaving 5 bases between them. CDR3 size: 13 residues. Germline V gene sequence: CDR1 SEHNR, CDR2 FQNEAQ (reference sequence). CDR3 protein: CASSFKDTGELFF. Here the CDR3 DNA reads TGTGCCAGCAGCTTCAAAGACACCGGGGAGCTGTTTTTT.

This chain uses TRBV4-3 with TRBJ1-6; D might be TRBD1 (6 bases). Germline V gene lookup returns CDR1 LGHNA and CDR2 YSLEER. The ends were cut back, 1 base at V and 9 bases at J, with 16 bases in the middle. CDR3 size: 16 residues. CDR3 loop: CASSQVGRDMGSPLHF. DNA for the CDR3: TGCGCCAGCAGCCAAGTTGGGCGGGACATGGGTTCACCCCTCCACTTT.

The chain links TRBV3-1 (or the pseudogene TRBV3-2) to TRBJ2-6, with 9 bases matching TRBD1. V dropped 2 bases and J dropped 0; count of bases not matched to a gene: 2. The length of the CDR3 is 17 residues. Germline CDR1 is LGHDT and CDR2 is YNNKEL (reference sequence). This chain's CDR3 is CASSQWTGDSGANVLTF. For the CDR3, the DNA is TGTGCCAGCAGCCAATGGACAGGGGACTCTGGGGCCAACGTCCTGACTTTC.

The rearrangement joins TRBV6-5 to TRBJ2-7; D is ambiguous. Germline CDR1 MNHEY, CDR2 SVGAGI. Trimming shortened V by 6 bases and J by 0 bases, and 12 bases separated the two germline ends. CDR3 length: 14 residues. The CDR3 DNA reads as TGTGCCAGCAGACGGCAGGAACACTCCTACGAGCAGTACGTC. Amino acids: CASRRQEHSYEQYV.

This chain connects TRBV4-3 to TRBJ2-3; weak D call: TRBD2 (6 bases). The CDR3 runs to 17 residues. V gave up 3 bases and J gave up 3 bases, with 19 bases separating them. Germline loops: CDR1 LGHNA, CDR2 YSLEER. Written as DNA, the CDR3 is TGCGCCAGCAGCCACCTGACCCCTCTGCGGGAAACAGATACGCAGTATTTT. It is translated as CASSHLTPLRETDTQYF.

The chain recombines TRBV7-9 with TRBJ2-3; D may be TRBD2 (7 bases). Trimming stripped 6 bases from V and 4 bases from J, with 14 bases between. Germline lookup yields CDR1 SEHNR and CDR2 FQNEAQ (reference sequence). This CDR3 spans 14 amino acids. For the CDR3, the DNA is TGTGCCAGCAGTTACGGGGGGCCGGCAGATACGCAGTATTTT. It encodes CASSYGGPADTQYF.

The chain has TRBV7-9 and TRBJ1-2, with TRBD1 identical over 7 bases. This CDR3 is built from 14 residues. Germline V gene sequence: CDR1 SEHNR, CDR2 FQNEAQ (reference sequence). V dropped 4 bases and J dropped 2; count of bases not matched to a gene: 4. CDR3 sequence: CASSSTGDNYGYTF. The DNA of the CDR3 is TGTGCCAGCAGCTCCACAGGGGACAACTATGGCTACACCTTC. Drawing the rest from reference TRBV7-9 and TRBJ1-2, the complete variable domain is DTGVSQNPRHKITKRGQNVTFRCDPISEHNRLYWYRQTLGQGPEFLTYFQNEAQLEKSRLLSDRFSAERPKGSFSTLEIQRTEQGDSAMYLCASSSTGDNYGYTFGSGTRLTVV.

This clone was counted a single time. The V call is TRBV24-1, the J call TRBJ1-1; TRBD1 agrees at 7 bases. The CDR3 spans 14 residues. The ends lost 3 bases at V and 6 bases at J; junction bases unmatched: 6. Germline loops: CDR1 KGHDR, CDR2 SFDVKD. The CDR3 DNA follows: TGTGCCACCAGTGATACAGGGGAAAGCTCTGAAGCTTTCTTT. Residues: CATSDTGESSEAFF.

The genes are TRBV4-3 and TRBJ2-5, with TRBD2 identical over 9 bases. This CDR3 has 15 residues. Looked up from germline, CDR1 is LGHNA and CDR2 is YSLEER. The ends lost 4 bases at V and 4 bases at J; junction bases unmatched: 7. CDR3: CASSRGWREGETQYF. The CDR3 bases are TGCGCCAGCAGCCGTGGCTGGCGGGAGGGAGAGACCCAGTACTTC.